The entry below gives a single T cell receptor beta chain sequence along with its context. Its target is unknown. Produced via immunoSEQ multiplex PCR; TCRdb's table is partial and in-frame only. The repertoire consists of roughly 120,000 clones, with about 90% occurring once and the leading ten covering less than 8.5%. This sample was taken from a study of T cell responses to AZD1222 COVID-19 vaccine. Study in general: Doses given second, at about 4 or about 12 weeks, were pooled. Study-wide results and caveats: Donor demographics were predominantly white British with a female majority; clonal diversity may be underestimated. Regions 160-218 and 743-854 dominated among vaccine-associated CD4 TCRs spanning spike. Two doses of AZD1222 preceded a rise in Spike-specific TCR breadth and depth.

The germline CDR1 and CDR2 sequences are SGDLS and YYNGEE. There are 15 residues in the CDR3. Trimming at V came to 0 bases and at J to 6 bases, leaving 7 bases not matched to a gene. The sequences come from peripheral blood, collected on day 0 of AZD1222 vaccination. The receptor's source is an adult in good health. The rearrangement links TRBV9 to TRBJ2-7, with 9 positions matching TRBD1. In DNA, the CDR3 is TGTGCCAGCAGCGTAGGAGGGACAGGGAGTGGCGAGCAGTACTTC. This codes for CASSVGGTGSGEQYF.